This entry is about one T cell receptor beta chain. Germline V gene lookup returns CDR1 LGHNA and CDR2 YSLEER. Trimming cost V 4 bases and J 2 bases, with 8 bases left between them. The CDR3 extends over 14 amino acids. These data originate in a study of PD-1 blockade in classical Hodgkin lymphoma. The method was immunoSEQ multiplex PCR; TCRdb's version includes in-frame clones alone and lacks a portion of them. The sample records roughly 20,000 clones, roughly 94% being singletons. Noted time point: newly diagnosed, previously untreated cHL patient sample. The receptor was derived from a human donor with classical Hodgkin lymphoma. The gene calls are TRBV4-3 and TRBJ2-2; D uncertain. The sample was peripheral blood mononuclear cells (PBMCs). CDR3 residues: CASSRRLNTGELFF. The CDR3 nucleotides are TGCGCCAGCAGCCGCCGGCTAAACACCGGGGAGCTGTTTTTT.